The subject of this entry is one T cell receptor beta chain. The entry originates in a study of blood T cell repertoires in COVID-19. Study details: Sources were T cells, B-cell-depleted T cells, or PBMCs; the material itself was cDNA or gDNA.

The CDR3 is 14 residues long. Germline CDR1 WNHNN, CDR2 SYGVQD (reference sequence). V was shortened by 1 base and J by 2 bases, with 7 bases between the two germline ends. Methods used by the authors: How many nucleated cells were present was estimated from reference gene primer amplification. Assay: immunoSEQ multiplex PCR; the TCRdb copy retains only in-frame clones and omits some. The D gene and trimming were derived from the DNA, and the V and J assignments and clone size from that table. The sample records 220,000 or so clones, about 85% being singletons. Followed longitudinally, the Seattle patients had been enrolled during active infection.

What was sequenced was peripheral blood. This chain connects TRBV10-1 to TRBJ2-3; D uncertain. The TCR comes from a woman aged 50 to 65 with COVID-19, enrolled during active disease. The DNA of the CDR3 is TGCGCCAGCAGTGAGTACAAGATCACAGATACGCAGTATTTT. It codes for CASSEYKITDTQYF.